Listed below are T cell receptor beta chains from one sample, sequenced in a study of blood T cell repertoires in COVID-19. Profiled with immunoSEQ multiplex PCR; TCRdb holds only in-frame clones, not every one. The table records about 300,000 clones, approximately 89% of them present only once. The sequencing input was PBMCs or T cells enriched from blood (not recorded which). These receptors were taken from a woman between 18 and 29 years old who had recovered from COVID-19. Both conserved end residues are part of each CDR3. D genes are given only for firm matches. The listing skips clone size in some rows; elsewhere it reads once, few, many or a size class.

V: TRBV29-1; D: TRBD1; size: .; J: TRBJ1-2; CDR3: CSVTTGAYGYTF; DNA: TGCAGCGTTACCACAGGGGCCTATGGCTACACCTTC
V: TRBV23-1; D: TRBD2; size: .; J: TRBJ2-5; CDR3: CASSQSGSRLAGGPGETQYF; DNA: TGCGCCAGCAGTCAATCGGGGTCCCGACTAGCGGGAGGGCCTGGTGAGACCCAGTACTTC
V: TRBV11-3; D: .; size: .; J: TRBJ2-3; CDR3: CASSLGPRSTDTQYF; DNA: TGTGCCAGCAGCTTAGGGCCTCGTAGCACAGATACGCAGTATTTT
V: TRBV28; D: TRBD2; size: .; J: TRBJ2-3; CDR3: CASSPNPGLAGTEGYTQYF; DNA: TGTGCCAGCAGTCCGAACCCGGGACTAGCGGGCACAGAGGGGTATACGCAGTATTTT
V: TRBV27; D: .; size: .; J: TRBJ1-6; CDR3: CASSREPNSPLHF; DNA: TGTGCCAGCAGTCGTGAGCCAAATTCACCCCTCCACTTT
V: TRBV18; D: TRBD2; size: once; J: TRBJ2-3; CDR3: CASQGLASDTQYF; DNA: TGTGCCAGCCAGGGACTAGCGTCGGATACGCAGTATTTT
V: TRBV5-1; D: TRBD1; size: .; J: TRBJ1-1; CDR3: CASSMDRGFEAFF; DNA: TGCGCCAGCAGCATGGACAGGGGGTTTGAAGCTTTCTTT
V: TRBV27; D: TRBD2; size: once; J: TRBJ2-1; CDR3: CASSLWGGSYNEQFF; DNA: TGTGCCAGCAGTTTATGGGGGGGCTCCTACAATGAGCAGTTCTTC
V: TRBV2; D: .; size: .; J: TRBJ1-2; CDR3: CASSVSWGHTF; DNA: TGTGCCAGCAGTGTGAGCTGGGGGCACACCTTC
V: TRBV7-2; D: TRBD2; size: .; J: TRBJ2-5; CDR3: CASSQTSGGFQETQYF; DNA: TGTGCCAGCAGCCAAACTAGCGGGGGATTCCAAGAGACCCAGTACTTC
V: TRBV7-2; D: .; size: .; J: TRBJ2-5; CDR3: CASSLGLTGKETQYF; DNA: TGTGCCAGCAGCTTAGGGCTTACGGGGAAAGAGACCCAGTACTTC
V: TRBV7-9; D: .; size: .; J: TRBJ1-1; CDR3: CASSLGAGVWTEAFF; DNA: TGTGCCAGCAGCTTAGGTGCGGGGGTATGGACTGAAGCTTTCTTT
V: TRBV6-5; D: TRBD1; size: once; J: TRBJ1-2; CDR3: CASSYRQGVQGYTF; DNA: TGTGCCAGCAGTTACCGACAGGGGGTACAAGGCTACACCTTC
V: TRBV13; D: .; size: once; J: TRBJ2-5; CDR3: CASSMRRGTLETQYF; DNA: TGTGCCAGCAGCATGCGCAGGGGGACTCTGGAGACCCAGTACTTC
V: TRBV3-1/TRBV3-2; D: TRBD2; size: .; J: TRBJ2-1; CDR3: CASSSSGRRGNEQFF; DNA: TGTGCCAGCAGCTCCAGCGGGAGAAGGGGCAATGAGCAGTTCTTC
V: TRBV5-1; D: .; size: .; J: TRBJ1-2; CDR3: CASSQGTTNYGYTF; DNA: TGCGCCAGCAGCCAAGGGACAACTAACTATGGCTACACCTTC
V: TRBV4-1; D: TRBD2; size: .; J: TRBJ2-7; CDR3: CASSQYLAVHSYEQYF; DNA: TGCGCCAGCAGCCAGTACCTAGCGGTACACTCCTACGAGCAGTACTTC
V: TRBV7-3; D: TRBD1; size: .; J: TRBJ2-2; CDR3: CASSLRQGGAGELFF; DNA: TGTGCCAGCAGTCTCCGACAGGGTGGGGCCGGGGAGCTGTTTTTT
V: TRBV28; D: TRBD2; size: .; J: TRBJ2-7; CDR3: CASSPRSGIRLEQYF; DNA: TGTGCCAGCAGCCCGAGGAGCGGGATTCGCCTCGAGCAGTACTTC
V: TRBV27; D: TRBD2; size: .; J: TRBJ2-3; CDR3: CASSISAAGGPTDTQYF; DNA: TGTGCCAGCAGTATCTCCGCAGCGGGAGGGCCCACAGATACGCAGTATTTT
V: TRBV6-2/TRBV6-3; D: .; size: .; J: TRBJ2-3; CDR3: CASSSVASLSTDTQYF; DNA: TGTGCCAGCAGTTCCGTAGCGAGCCTATCCACAGATACGCAGTATTTT
V: TRBV7-9; D: TRBD1; size: .; J: TRBJ1-1; CDR3: CASSLVQGGRTEAFF; DNA: TGTGCCAGCAGCTTAGTACAGGGGGGGAGGACTGAAGCTTTCTTT
V: TRBV7-9; D: TRBD2; size: .; J: TRBJ2-1; CDR3: CASSPRTSGRGEQFF; DNA: TGTGCCAGCAGCCCCCGGACTAGCGGGAGGGGTGAGCAGTTCTTC
V: TRBV5-6; D: .; size: .; J: TRBJ2-7; CDR3: CAGDEQYF; DNA: TGCGCGGGCGACGAGCAGTACTTC
V: TRBV2; D: TRBD2; size: .; J: TRBJ2-1; CDR3: CASSGSGLPDNEQFF; DNA: TGTGCCAGCAGTGGATCGGGACTACCGGACAATGAGCAGTTCTTC
V: TRBV5-5; D: .; size: .; J: TRBJ2-7; CDR3: CASSLLDEQYF; DNA: TGTGCCAGCAGCCTCCTCGACGAGCAGTACTTC
V: TRBV11-3; D: TRBD1; size: few; J: TRBJ1-2; CDR3: CASSLGDRNGYTF; DNA: TGTGCCAGCAGCTTAGGGGACAGGAATGGCTACACCTTC
V: TRBV3-1/TRBV3-2; D: TRBD2; size: .; J: TRBJ2-1; CDR3: CASSPIAGAYNEQFF; DNA: TGTGCCAGCAGCCCGATAGCGGGGGCCTACAATGAGCAGTTCTTC
V: TRBV5-5; D: TRBD1; size: .; J: TRBJ1-6; CDR3: CASSPRAGGNNSPLHF; DNA: TGTGCCAGCAGCCCCCGTGCAGGGGGCAATAATTCACCCCTCCACTTT
V: TRBV10-2; D: .; size: .; J: TRBJ1-1; CDR3: CASSGHRDLTEAFF; DNA: TGCGCCAGCAGTGGCCATCGGGATCTCACTGAAGCTTTCTTT
V: TRBV11-3; D: .; size: .; J: TRBJ2-3; CDR3: CASSGYGGPTDTQYF; DNA: TGTGCCAGCAGCGGATACGGGGGGCCCACAGATACGCAGTATTTT
V: TRBV18; D: .; size: .; J: TRBJ2-7; CDR3: CASSPPEVPIAEQYF; DNA: TGTGCCAGCTCACCCCCTGAGGTTCCCATCGCCGAGCAGTACTTC
V: TRBV18; D: .; size: .; J: TRBJ2-7; CDR3: CASSPTGGLYEQYF; DNA: TGTGCCAGCTCACCTACCGGGGGGCTGTACGAGCAGTACTTC
V: TRBV3-1/TRBV3-2; D: .; size: few; J: TRBJ2-7; CDR3: CASSQVAQVTYEQYF; DNA: TGTGCCAGCAGCCAAGTGGCACAGGTGACCTACGAGCAGTACTTC
V: TRBV5-5; D: TRBD1; size: .; J: TRBJ1-2; CDR3: CASSLEQGAIVGYTF; DNA: TGTGCCAGCAGCTTGGAACAGGGGGCAATTGTCGGCTACACCTTC
V: TRBV2; D: .; size: once; J: TRBJ2-3; CDR3: CASSDRADTQYF; DNA: TGTGCCAGCAGTGATCGTGCAGATACGCAGTATTTT
V: TRBV29-1; D: TRBD1; size: .; J: TRBJ2-7; CDR3: CSATGTDEGYEQYF; DNA: TGCAGCGCCACCGGGACAGACGAAGGATACGAGCAGTACTTC
V: TRBV19; D: .; size: few; J: TRBJ1-1; CDR3: CASIETETNTEAFF; DNA: TGTGCCAGTATTGAGACAGAGACAAACACTGAAGCTTTCTTT
V: TRBV6-5; D: TRBD1; size: .; J: TRBJ2-7; CDR3: CASKTGQGPSYEQYF; DNA: TGTGCCAGCAAAACGGGACAGGGTCCCTCCTACGAGCAGTACTTC
V: TRBV25-1; D: .; size: .; J: TRBJ1-5; CDR3: CASSGSRLGNQPQHF; DNA: TGTGCCAGCAGTGGATCCAGATTGGGCAATCAGCCCCAGCATTTT
V: TRBV7-6; D: TRBD1; size: .; J: TRBJ1-3; CDR3: CASSTGTGAGNTIYF; DNA: TGTGCCAGCAGCACTGGGACAGGGGCTGGAAACACCATATATTTT